What follows describes a single TCR beta chain. The antigen it binds to is not known. It has no much larger one-base neighbor in the sample; base qualities were not kept. This entry is derived from a study of blood T cell repertoires in COVID-19 (dated by TCRdb to 2019 to 2021). Study-wide context: Samples covering the acute and convalescent phases of COVID-19 were provided by collaborators in the United States, Italy and Spain. The prospective study material was composed of cDNA or gDNA derived from T cells, B-cell-depleted T cells, or PBMCs. The samples were drawn from two sources: the first 160 participants of the ongoing ImmuneRACE study, and 950 to 1,500 subjects contributed by 6 global collaborators. Where available, HLA class I and class II types were taken from metadata supplied by the sample provider and were not determined by assay-based typing. Sample metadata almost always included a de-identified subject ID, COVID-19 status, age in years and sex. The dataset comprised deeply sampled blood TCRbeta repertoires from subjects exposed to, actively infected with, or recovered from COVID-19. A freely available public database, intended as a resource for researchers studying the immune response to SARS-CoV-2, is where the repertoires were released. On the study overall, not on this receptor specifically: The quantity of clinical and demographic metadata differed by source and by participant and was supplied without curation.

Participants in the prospective study were enrolled through a virtual design, were aged roughly 18 to 100 years, and lived in 24 United States geographic areas. Cohort assignment in the prospective study relied on participant-reported clinical history from a screening survey and a study questionnaire. Recovered participants in ImmuneRACE Cohort 3 were defined as having two consecutive negative NP/OP PCR tests, clearance from a healthcare professional, or resolution of symptoms. In the prospective study, whole blood, serum and a nasopharyngeal or oropharyngeal swab were collected from each participant by mobile phlebotomists. Additional blood draws and questionnaires over a 2-month period could optionally be provided by prospective study participants. Before DNA extraction, blood samples from the prospective study were shipped at room temperature or frozen. The CDR3 numbers 17 residues from cysteine through phenylalanine. CDR3 DNA only is kept here, 51 bases in frame from base 1. The V end gives up 3 bases and the J end 4 bases, leaving 14 bases in the junction not matched to a gene. Based on the germline V gene (reference sequence), the CDR1 and CDR2 sequences are GTSNPN and SVGIG.

TCRbeta CDR3 regions were amplified from genomic DNA by means of the immunoSEQ Assay, a bias-controlled multiplex PCR. The study's processing was this. Within the assay, amplification of reference gene primers was used to estimate how many nucleated cells each sample contained. To quantify the absolute abundance of each unique TCRbeta CDR3 rearrangement, sequence reads were collapsed and filtered. Productive Simpson clonality was computed per sample as the square root of Simpson's diversity index over productive rearrangements. The clones in this table, taken by TCRdb from immuneACCESS, are in-frame only. Not every clone is retained; where verified, under half of the shortfall comes from an unresolved V gene, and the cause of the rest is unknown. The V and J calls and the clone size are those of that table, but D and trimming were determined from the DNA. This sample is represented by approximately 250,000 clones; roughly 79% of them were singletons. The top ten clones comprise approximately 15% of the sample.

The receptor chain draws on TRBV30 and TRBJ1-2, and 10 bases in between align with TRBD1. Material for sequencing was PBMCs or T cells enriched from blood (not recorded which). This TCR was sampled from a man aged 40-49 years who had recovered from COVID-19. DNA sequence: TGTGCCTGGAGCCAGGGCGCGACAGGGGGCTTCCGCTATGGCTACACCTTC. This gives the protein CAWSQGATGGFRYGYTF.